Detailed here is one TCR beta chain. Its target is not known. The assay, immunoSEQ v3.0, was run at survey level. This table comes from immunoSEQ multiplex PCR, and its TCRdb copy is limited to in-frame clones, with some not included. The sample lists some 45,000 clones; around 86% were seen once. CDR1 SGHTA and CDR2 FQGNSA come from the germline V gene. Unmatched junction bases numbered 9, after V lost 4 bases and J lost 7 bases. The CDR3 is 16 residues long. This sample was included in a study of long-term antiretroviral therapy in people with HIV. General observations from the study: Gathering of blood took place between the mid-2000s and the late 2010s, possibly under older ART regimens.

The TCR comes from a woman in her fifties or sixties with HIV. The rearrangement joins TRBV7-2 to TRBJ1-6, with 8 bases that match TRBD1. The material sequenced was unsorted PBMCs, taken 0.1 years before starting antiretroviral therapy. Written as DNA, the CDR3 is TGTGCCAGCAGCTCTTCGCAGGGGGCGCGGAATTCACCCCTCCACTTT. Its protein is CASSSSQGARNSPLHF.